Shown below are 5 T cell receptor beta chains from a single sample sequenced in a study of beta chain features in type 1 diabetes. The whole isolated RNA underwent reverse transcription, so sequencing captured expressed TCRB transcripts. TCRdb's copy holds only in-frame clones and misses some; the assay was immunoSEQ multiplex PCR. The profile shows about 260,000 clones, roughly 70% of them singletons. Sample: naive CD4+ T cells from blood. The receptors here all came from a man younger than 45 in good health.

The chain couples TRBV28 to TRBJ2-5; TRBD1 matches 7 bases. The germline V gene encodes CDR1 MDHEN and CDR2 SYDVKM. The CDR3 covers 18 residues. J was trimmed by 7 bases and V by 5 bases; bases with no gene match: 22. CDR3 sequence (DNA): TGTGCCAGCAGTGCCTACTACCCTCAGGGGGATCCCAGGGGGACCCAGTACTTC. It specifies CASSAYYPQGDPRGTQYF.

This chain connects TRBV30 to TRBJ2-3; D gene uncertain. Trimming pared 1 base from V and 2 bases from J, leaving 7 bases between. Germline CDR1 reads GTSNPN; CDR2 reads SVGIG (reference sequence). This CDR3 comprises 13 residues. DNA of the CDR3: TGTGCCTGGAGTGAGGCGAACACAGATACGCAGTATTTT. Translating gives CAWSEANTDTQYF. The variable domain in full, with the rest retrieved from reference TRBV30 and TRBJ2-3, is SQTIHQWPATLVQPVGSPLSLECTVEGTSNPNLYWYRQAAGRGLQLLFYSVGIGQISSEVPQNLSASRPQDRQFILSSKKLLLSDSGFYLCAWSEANTDTQYFGPGTRLTVL.

This rearrangement joins TRBV29-1 to TRBJ2-2, with D unclear. Germline assignment: CDR1 SQVTM and CDR2 ANQGSEA. Trimming took off 4 bases at V and 1 base at J, with 13 bases between the two ends. This CDR3 spans 15 amino acids. In DNA form, the CDR3 reads TGCAGCGTTGTCTACAACAGCCTGAACACCGGGGAGCTGTTTTTT. Amino acids: CSVVYNSLNTGELFF.

The V and J genes are TRBV12-5 and TRBJ2-3, with a possible D match to TRBD1 (5 bases). The CDR3 contains 12 residues. With 6 bases removed from V and 1 base from J, the gap between germline ends came to 5 bases. The germline V gene encodes CDR1 LGHNT and CDR2 FRNRAP. CDR3 sequence: CASGGGTDTQYF. The CDR3 nucleotides read TGTGCTAGTGGAGGGGGCACAGATACGCAGTATTTT.

In its sample, this clone was seen a few times. The chain carries TRBV29-1 and TRBJ1-5, with D uncertain. This CDR3 spans 12 amino acids. The germline V and J ends were trimmed by 1 base and 9 bases, with 10 bases remaining between them. Germline lookup yields CDR1 SQVTM and CDR2 ANQGSEA. CDR3 amino acids: CSVEAPEGPQHF. As DNA, the CDR3 is TGCAGCGTTGAAGCCCCAGAGGGGCCCCAGCATTTT.